This T cell receptor (beta chain) was sequenced in a study of cytomegalovirus exposure and HLA in healthy donors. With 60 Vbeta and 13 Jbeta primers, the PCR was carried out. Clones were read by immunoSEQ multiplex PCR, and TCRdb kept only the in-frame ones, dropping some. Of about 35,000 clones in the sample, about 80% are singletons; the top ten hold roughly 6%. The study's findings and limits: Earlier analysis found most TCR beta V segments productive about 87% or about 30% of the time. With high specificity and sensitivity, the classifier reportedly diagnosed cytomegalovirus status. What was likely a sequencing artifact was a cluster of highly shared sequence variants.

Notes on this clone: Antigen unknown.

The length of the CDR3 is 18 residues. Per germline, CDR1 MNHNS and CDR2 SASEGT. V lost 2 bases and J 4 bases, leaving 23 bases between the germline ends. Sequenced input: PBMCs. This chain links TRBV6-1 with TRBJ1-2; possibly TRBD1 for D (6 bases). This sequence was found in a male donor in good health and CMV-seronegative. CDR3 nucleotide sequence: TGTGCCAGCAGTGAATCGGCAGCCTCAACGGGGGGGCTCTATGGCTACACCTTC. Translated, it gives CASSESAASTGGLYGYTF.